These 29 T cell receptor beta chains share one sample of origin, sequenced in a study of control samples from healthy donors and cancer patients. Only in-frame clones appear in the TCRdb table, and some are missing; sequencing was by immunoSEQ multiplex PCR. The profile shows some 130,000 clones, 92% of them singletons. Sequenced sample: blood. The receptors come from a young man in good health.

V gene TRBV12-3 or TRBV12-4 combines with J gene TRBJ2-5, with D tentatively TRBD1 (5 bases). This CDR3 has 13 amino acids. Trimming left V 4 bases short and J 8 bases short, with 14 bases between. The CDR3 loop is CASSWGSVPTQYF. The DNA of the CDR3 is TGTGCCAGCAGTTGGGGCTCCGTCCCTACCCAGTACTTC.

This clone appeared once. This chain connects TRBV27 to TRBJ1-2; D is perhaps TRBD1 (6 bases). The CDR3 spans 15 residues. Germline CDR1 MNHEY, CDR2 SMNVEV (reference sequence). Trimming cost V 4 bases and J 4 bases, with 16 bases left between them. DNA of the CDR3: TGTGCCAGCAGTTGGGGGGGGCAAGCTAGCTATGGCTACACCTTC. Translated: CASSWGGQASYGYTF.

This rearrangement joins TRBV7-9 to TRBJ1-6, with D unclear. This CDR3 has 16 amino acids. The V and J ends lost 6 bases and 0 bases respectively, with 12 bases between them. Looked up from germline, CDR1 is SEHNR and CDR2 is FQNEAQ (reference sequence). The CDR3 sequence: CASSTLGSSYNSPLHF. In DNA form, the CDR3 reads TGTGCCAGCAGTACTTTGGGATCCTCCTATAATTCACCCCTCCACTTT.

The chain recombines TRBV10-3 with TRBJ2-7; D ambiguous. The germline V gene has CDR1 ENHRY and CDR2 SYGVKD. Trimming removed 2 bases from V and 1 base from J, with 9 bases in between. CDR3 size: 14 residues. CDR3 DNA sequence: TGTGCCATCAGTGAGGGAGACACATCCTACGAGCAGTACTTC. It translates to CAISEGDTSYEQYF.

The chain recombines TRBV5-1 with TRBJ2-1; a weak D match, TRBD1 (6 bases). Germline V gives CDR1 SGHRS, CDR2 YFSETQ. The CDR3 sequence is 15 residues long. Trimming stripped 3 bases from V and 3 bases from J, with 13 bases between. Here the CDR3 DNA reads TGCGCCAGCAGCTATGGACAGACCCTCTACAATGAGCAGTTCTTC. Translating it yields CASSYGQTLYNEQFF.

The genes are TRBV3-1 (or the pseudogene TRBV3-2) and TRBJ2-3, with TRBD2 as a possible D gene (6 bases). The germline V gene encodes CDR1 LGHDT and CDR2 YNNKEL (reference sequence). Trimming cost V 2 bases and J 3 bases, with 12 bases left between them. This CDR3 comprises 15 residues. CDR3 in amino acids: CASSQTSWGTDTQYF. The CDR3 bases are TGTGCCAGCAGCCAAACTAGCTGGGGTACAGATACGCAGTATTTT.

The chain carries TRBV5-4 and TRBJ2-1, with 8 bases matching TRBD1. Germline V gene sequence: CDR1 SGHNT, CDR2 YYREEE (reference sequence). V shed 5 bases, J shed 3 bases, and the junction held 7 bases outside the gene matches. The CDR3 covers 15 residues. CDR3 amino acids: CASRLQGGNYNEQFF. The CDR3 DNA reads TGTGCCAGCAGACTACAGGGGGGAAACTACAATGAGCAGTTCTTC. Full variable domain (remainder filled in from reference TRBV5-4 and TRBJ2-1): ETGVTQSPTHLIKTRGQQVTLRCSSQSGHNTVSWYQQALGQGPQFIFQYYREEENGRGNFPPRFSGLQFPNYSSELNVNALELDDSALYLCASRLQGGNYNEQFFGPGTRLTVL.

The chain links TRBV11-2 to TRBJ1-1, with a weak D call TRBD1 (5 bases). The germline V and J ends were trimmed by 5 bases and 7 bases, with 8 bases remaining between them. Germline-derived CDR1 and CDR2 are SGHAT and FQNNGV. The length of the CDR3 is 11 residues. The CDR3 loop is CASSRGVEAFF. CDR3 DNA: TGTGCCAGCAGCCGAGGGGTTGAAGCTTTCTTT.

The chain carries TRBV13 and TRBJ2-5, with TRBD2 identical over 9 bases. J gave up 1 base and V 3 bases, and 6 bases lay outside the gene matches. The CDR3 spans 16 residues. CDR1 and CDR2 from the germline V gene are PRHDT and FYEKMQ (reference sequence). For the CDR3, the DNA is TGTGCCAGCAGCTTCGGAGGGACTAGCCTCCAAGAGACCCAGTACTTC. Translation: CASSFGGTSLQETQYF.

This chain joins TRBV7-9 and TRBJ1-1, with TRBD1 as a possible D gene (5 bases). The ends were cut back, 0 bases at V and 2 bases at J, with 16 bases in the middle. Per the germline V gene, CDR1 is SEHNR and CDR2 is FQNEAQ (reference sequence). The CDR3 runs 17 residues. This chain's CDR3 is CASSLARPGNLNTEAFF. The DNA for the CDR3 is TGTGCCAGCAGCTTAGCGCGTCCAGGGAATTTAAACACTGAAGCTTTCTTT.

The chain has TRBV5-1 and TRBJ1-4, with TRBD1 matching over 7 bases. Per the germline V gene, CDR1 is SGHRS and CDR2 is YFSETQ. CDR3 length: 15 residues. Trimming cost V 4 bases and J 7 bases; bases outside gene matches: 10. The CDR3 protein is CASSPDRQGPEKLFF. In DNA form, the CDR3 reads TGCGCCAGCAGCCCTGATAGACAGGGTCCTGAAAAACTGTTTTTT.

The V call is TRBV28, the J call TRBJ1-1; D unclear. The length of the CDR3 is 10 residues. V gave up 3 bases and J gave up 4 bases, with 0 bases separating them. Germline V gives CDR1 MDHEN, CDR2 SYDVKM. CDR3 DNA: TGTGCCAGCAGTTTCACTGAAGCTTTCTTT. Its protein product is CASSFTEAFF.

The rearrangement joins TRBV3-1 (or the pseudogene TRBV3-2) to TRBJ1-2, with D possibly TRBD1 on 6 matching bases. The CDR3 totals 14 residues. V gave up 3 bases and J gave up 4 bases, with 12 bases separating them. CDR1 is LGHDT, CDR2 YNNKEL, per germline (reference sequence). The CDR3 nucleotides read TGTGCCAGCAGCCAGCACCAGGGGAGCTATGGCTACACCTTC. It yields the protein CASSQHQGSYGYTF.

This clone has more than one count but fewer than ten. V usage is TRBV7-2 and J usage is TRBJ2-5; 9 bases are shared with TRBD2. This CDR3 is built from 16 residues. V shed 4 bases and J 5 bases; nucleotides not matched to a gene: 11. Germline V gene lookup returns CDR1 SGHTA and CDR2 FQGNSA. DNA of the CDR3: TGTGCCAGCAGCTCAACTCGCGGGGGGGCCGGGGAGACCCAGTACTTC. Translation: CASSSTRGGAGETQYF.

The genes are TRBV19 and TRBJ2-3; 8 bases match TRBD1. Trimming at V came to 9 bases and at J to 0 bases, leaving 11 bases not matched to a gene. The CDR3 length is 16 residues. Germline V CDR1 and CDR2: LNHDA, SQIVND (reference sequence). CDR3 loop: CASSGQAHPSTDTQYF. For the CDR3, the DNA is TGTGCCAGCTCGGGACAGGCCCACCCTAGCACAGATACGCAGTATTTT.

The chain links TRBV2 to TRBJ2-1, with D perhaps TRBD1 or TRBD2 (6 bases each). The V gene lost 7 bases and the J gene lost 8 bases, with 18 bases spanning the gap. This CDR3 has 14 amino acids. Germline lookup yields CDR1 SNHLY and CDR2 FYNNEI. DNA for the CDR3: TGTGCCAGCACCGTGGACTGGGGGGCCGATGAGCAGTTCTTC. This translates into CASTVDWGADEQFF.

This sequence joins TRBV19 and TRBJ2-1, with 8 bases that match TRBD2. There are 14 residues in the CDR3. J lost 8 bases, V lost 8 bases, and 11 bases had no gene match. Germline lookup yields CDR1 LNHDA and CDR2 SQIVND (reference sequence). CDR3 amino acids: CASRKSGGADEQFF. CDR3 nucleotide sequence: TGTGCCAGTCGCAAGAGCGGGGGTGCAGATGAGCAGTTCTTC.

The chain combines TRBV6-2 or TRBV6-3 with TRBJ1-6, with TRBD1 identical over 10 bases. This CDR3 is built from 16 residues. The germline gives CDR1 MNHEY, CDR2 SVGEGT. Trimming took 7 bases from V and 8 from J; bases not matched to a gene: 11. The CDR3 reads CASTYGDGTGDSPLHF. As DNA, the CDR3 is TGTGCCAGCACTTATGGGGACGGGACAGGGGATTCACCCCTCCACTTT.

The chain has TRBV25-1 and TRBJ1-2; D is unclear. The CDR3 has 14 residues. The ends were cut back, 7 bases at V and 2 bases at J, with 14 bases in the middle. CDR1 and CDR2 from the germline V gene are MGHDK and SYGVNS. The CDR3 coding sequence is TGTGCCAGCACCCTCGACGCGGGCAACTATGGCTACACCTTC. Residues: CASTLDAGNYGYTF.

This chain joins TRBV6-5 and TRBJ2-7; 14 bases are shared with TRBD2. Germline trimming cut 2 bases from V and 4 bases from J; bases unmatched to any gene: 1. Germline lookup yields CDR1 MNHEY and CDR2 SVGAGI. This CDR3 is built from 15 residues. In DNA form, the CDR3 reads TGTGCCAGCAGTTACCGGACTAGCGGGGGGTACGAGCAGTACTTC. This sequence encodes CASSYRTSGGYEQYF.

The chain has TRBV4-1 and TRBJ1-5; 9 bases are a match to TRBD1. Germline V gene sequence: CDR1 MGHRA, CDR2 YSYEKL. The J segment lost 3 bases and the V segment lost 4 bases, leaving 10 bases of the junction unmatched. This CDR3 spans 17 amino acids. The CDR3 loop is CASSPQAGQGINQPQHF. As DNA, the CDR3 is TGCGCCAGCAGCCCCCAGGCGGGACAGGGTATCAATCAGCCCCAGCATTTT.

The chain is built from TRBV19 and TRBJ1-2; a weak D match, TRBD1 (6 bases). CDR3 length: 16 residues. Germline CDR1 reads LNHDA; CDR2 reads SQIVND (reference sequence). V lost 2 bases, J lost 5 bases, and 18 bases lay in between. The CDR3 DNA reads TGTGCCAGTAGTATATACCGGGGGCCTGGGAATTATGGCTACACCTTC. Its protein is CASSIYRGPGNYGYTF.

This clone was recorded only once. The V gene is TRBV3-1 (or the pseudogene TRBV3-2), the J gene TRBJ2-7; D not resolved. V lost 5 bases and J 3 bases, leaving 5 bases between the germline ends. This CDR3 contains 11 residues. Germline CDR1 reads LGHDT; CDR2 reads YNNKEL (reference sequence). CDR3 DNA: TGTGCCAGCAGCGGAATCTACGAGCAGTACTTC. This gives the protein CASSGIYEQYF.

The chain uses TRBV3-1 (or the pseudogene TRBV3-2) and TRBJ2-5; D unresolved. The ends were cut back, 4 bases at V and 2 bases at J, with 20 bases in the middle. The germline gives CDR1 LGHDT, CDR2 YNNKEL (reference sequence). The CDR3 has 17 residues. The CDR3 bases are TGTGCCAGCAGCCGACTCACGGCAGGTTGGGATCAAGAGACCCAGTACTTC. This gives the protein CASSRLTAGWDQETQYF.

The J gene is TRBJ2-2, the V gene TRBV13; D is uncertain. V was pared by 5 bases and J by 5 bases, with 18 bases between. The CDR3 is made up of 16 amino acids. Per germline, CDR1 PRHDT and CDR2 FYEKMQ (reference sequence). The CDR3 is CASSPPLALRTGELFF. The DNA for the CDR3 is TGTGCCAGCAGCCCCCCCCTGGCACTTCGTACCGGGGAGCTGTTTTTT.

This clone came up once. The chain joins TRBV9 to TRBJ1-5; 7 bases are a match to TRBD1. CDR3 length: 14 residues. Germline assignment: CDR1 SGDLS and CDR2 YYNGEE. The V segment lost 4 bases and the J segment 2 bases; nucleotides outside the gene matches: 3. The CDR3 loop is CASSRQGGNQPQHF. The CDR3 DNA reads TGTGCCAGCAGCAGACAGGGAGGCAATCAGCCCCAGCATTTT.

CDR3 DNA: TGTGCCAGCAGTGGGGGACGATTACAAGAGACCCAGTACTTC. This codes for CASSGGRLQETQYF. J is TRBJ2-5 and V is TRBV2; D could derive from TRBD1 or TRBD2 (5 bases each). The CDR3 is 14 amino acids. The V and J ends lost 4 bases and 2 bases respectively, with 11 bases between them. Germline CDR1 and CDR2: SNHLY and FYNNEI.

This clone appeared once. V is TRBV9 and J is TRBJ1-6, with D possibly matching TRBD1 (5 bases). Per the germline V gene, CDR1 is SGDLS and CDR2 is YYNGEE. Trimming took off 2 bases at V and 5 bases at J, with 8 bases between the two ends. This CDR3 comprises 14 residues. This chain's CDR3 is CASSVRADNSPLHF. The CDR3 DNA is TGTGCCAGCAGCGTCAGGGCGGATAATTCACCCCTCCACTTT.

This rearrangement joins TRBV19 to TRBJ2-5; no clear D gene. V was shortened by 4 bases and J by 1 base, with 7 bases between the two germline ends. The CDR3 covers 13 residues. Germline-derived CDR1 and CDR2 are LNHDA and SQIVND (reference sequence). The CDR3 loop reads CASSKLVQETQYF. CDR3 nucleotides: TGTGCCAGTAGTAAACTTGTCCAAGAGACCCAGTACTTC.